This record concerns one T cell receptor (beta chain) sequence. It lacks a known antigen. Base-call qualities are not available, and no considerably larger clone is one nucleotide away. The cohort was made up of 500 to 850 healthy bone marrow donors. At the time of sampling, every cohort member was nominally healthy, though immune exposures that went unrecorded were likely present. The donor tested CMV seropositive, placing the donor among the 310 or so seropositive members of the cohort. A peripheral blood sample was collected from each donor, and TCR beta sequencing was performed on peripheral blood mononuclear cells. The Qiagen DNeasy Blood Extraction Kit was used to extract genomic DNA from the blood cell samples. To prepare the library, the immunoSEQ multiplex PCR assay was applied. A mixture of 60 forward primers for TCR Vbeta segments and 13 reverse primers for TCR Jbeta segments was used in the multiplex PCR. Amplification of the CDR3 region of rearranged TCR beta genes was performed with a multiplex PCR assay on genomic DNA. Amplified TCR beta libraries were sequenced as 87-base-pair reads on the Illumina HiSeq System. Per the authors' processing: A later analysis counted about 76 million unique TCR beta chains across the 500 to 850 repertoires, and some 11 million of these chains were shared by at least two donors. Raw reads were error-corrected and collapsed into unique sequences by a nearest-neighbor algorithm in which closely related sequences were merged to remove PCR and sequencing errors. CDR3 sequences were aligned to IMGT reference sequences to assign V, D and J gene segments. For a sequence to be retained, a match of at least six nucleotides was required to both a V gene segment and a J gene segment. Rearrangements were called productive when the CDR3 lacked stop codons and stayed in frame with V and J; all others were non-productive. Following IMGT convention, CDR3 was defined as the stretch from the second conserved V-encoded cysteine up to the conserved J-encoded phenylalanine. The earlier analysis of about 640 of the donors excluded any sequence lacking an unambiguous match to a single V gene segment. In an earlier analysis of around 600 of the donors, V segments were called functional above 56.7% productive rearrangements and were called segregating when the between-donor standard deviation exceeded 5%. A statistical classification framework was developed to diagnose cytomegalovirus status using the catalog of TCR beta chain sequences. In a later analysis, TCR nucleotide sequences were compared against IMGT/GENE-DB human TR gene sequences so that V and J genes could be assigned. A later analysis assigned CDR3 sequences and most-parsimonious VDJ recombination scenarios with the TCRdist pipeline. In a later analysis, every TCR beta chain was defined by the combination of its CDR3 amino acid sequence and its V-gene family, and reads without a unique V-gene family were dropped. In a later analysis, fewer than 600 highly shared, low-generation-probability nucleotide sequences were removed to address suspected cross-contamination and a sequencing artifact. In a later analysis, a clonal expansion index was calculated for each public chain from normalized within-repertoire ranks of inferred template counts. A later analysis computed generation probabilities with a VDJ recombination model fitted to out-of-frame rearrangements, and checked the results against IGoR. A later analysis scored TCR-TCR, TCR-HLA and TCR-CMV co-occurrence with hypergeometric tests, applying a repertoire-size bias correction to TCR pairs. In a later analysis, false discovery rates were estimated by permuting HLA or CMV assignments 20 times. In a later analysis, co-occurring TCRs were grouped with DBSCAN, and TCRdist sequence similarity was added when clustering was performed within HLA-allele-positive subsets. Repertoires with fewer than 30,000 or more than 120,000 public chains, plus five repertoires with anomalous nucleotide sharing, were excluded from co-occurrence clustering. TCRdb took over this immuneACCESS table, retaining in-frame rearrangements with V and J assigned. Such tables are incomplete; in checked studies, under half of the missing clones stem from an unresolved V gene, and the remainder is unexplained. The V and J calls and clone size were taken over from that table, and D and trimming were inferred from the DNA. The sample has about 200,000 clones on record, roughly 85% of them singletons. Jointly, the top ten make up 4.4% of the sample.

The data belong to a study of cytomegalovirus exposure and HLA in healthy donors (dated by TCRdb to about 2017). For the wider study: An earlier analysis of about 560 of the donors reported 250 to 350 Gb of sequence data and 117 million unique TCR beta sequences obtained from around 190 million T cells. Donor age, sex, ethnicity and CMV serostatus were compiled alongside the repertoire data. Every repertoire in the discovery cohort had been generated on one and the same sequencing platform. Typing coverage varied by locus: roughly 629-640 donors for A, B, C, DRB1 and DQB1; 522 for DQA1; about 570 for DPA1; some 470 for DPB1. The study used immunosequencing to profile the T cell repertoires of under 700 subjects and linked those repertoires to cytomegalovirus serostatus. About 320 gigabases of sequencing data and approximately 93 million unique TCR sequences were included in an early release covering about 620 HLA-typed donors. The study aimed to test whether cataloging public T cell receptors could reveal signatures of past pathogen exposure. A later analysis re-analyzed previously published TCR beta repertoires from several hundred donors and added high-resolution HLA genotyping to study TCR occurrence patterns. Besides the first cohort of 666 subjects, a separate validation cohort made up of 120 or so different subjects was used. Among some 410 genotyped donors of the cohort, an average of around 250,000 unique TCR beta nucleotide sequences was sequenced per donor, of which about 18% were non-productive. A later genetic analysis took genome-wide SNP genotypes for about three fifths of the 666 donors and used that subset as a discovery cohort. In the later analysis, no new phenotypic data were used to find candidate immune exposures; instead, reliance was placed on TCR beta sequences and their occurrence across donors. Because of strong linkage in the cohort, roughly 5 DR-DQ haplotypes were treated as single units for association and clustering. To predict cytomegalovirus infection status, the study combined high-throughput TCR immunosequencing, statistical association of individual TCRs with disease status, and machine learning. Of the 300 to 500 genotyped donors, 75% to 85% were placed in the genetic ancestry cluster associated with self-reported Caucasian donors. HLA typing included class I and class II loci at four-digit resolution. An earlier analysis of 587 of the donors used high-throughput TCR beta sequencing to judge whether each TCR beta V gene segment behaved as functional or pseudogenic.

The study at large found these results: A further reported finding was that TCR beta sequences accurately predicted the HLA-A and HLA-B alleles for most subjects in the first cohort. In a later analysis, HLA-associated TCR beta chains were found to be more clonally expanded and to have lower generation probabilities than equally common non-associated chains. Compared with the approximately 700-donor mean, donors in an Asian-associated ancestry cluster had fewer N-insertions in productive TCRs, according to a later genetic analysis. The authors suggested that the approach could potentially be generalized to other disease states and immunological phenotypes. In both the original and validation cohorts, the classifier was reported to diagnose cytomegalovirus status with high specificity and sensitivity. In a later analysis, several top co-occurrence clusters were reported to appear linked to parvovirus B19, influenza, CMV and Epstein-Barr virus. Because counts were too low, roughly 17 rarely observed V segments, including chromosome 9 orphons, were left out of the earlier analysis of about 620 of the donors. Presence/absence analyses assumed roughly uniform sequencing depth across donors, an assumption that may not hold. CMV serostatus was the only immune exposure information available for the cohort. In the study, approximately 160 TCR beta chains were listed as associated with cytomegalovirus. In this cohort, only TCR beta chains were sequenced, and detectable features were limited by the absence of alpha or paired-chain data. An earlier analysis of around 500 of the donors showed that most TCR beta V segments appeared in productive rearrangements either about 87% or about 30% of the time, which broadly matched IMGT annotations. HLA typing was unavailable for some donors at each locus, so association tests used only the typed subset. A later genetic analysis associated a missense DCLRE1C variant with V-gene and J-gene trimming of TCR beta chains, and an independent cohort replicated the association. In a later analysis, TCR association rates were found to vary across HLA loci, with the most associated TCRs seen for DRB1 alleles and the fewest for HLA-C alleles. In a later analysis, around 15,000 TCR beta sequences were associated with specific HLA alleles at a false discovery rate of 0.05. Strong co-occurrence of HLA alleles, especially DR and DQ, made assigning TCR associations to individual alleles difficult. The sequencing pipeline was judged likely to have produced a cluster of highly shared sequence variants as a technical artifact. Across donors, most TCR sequences were observed very rarely, whereas some public TCRs were present in many individuals. Correlated functional status among segregating V segments might reflect linkage disequilibrium, but an unknown experimental factor could not be ruled out. Because the 87-base-pair reads could not distinguish some IMGT-functional V segments, including TRBV6-2 and TRBV6-3, those segments were excluded. In vitro tests confirmed that three of the cytomegalovirus-associated TCR beta chains recognize cytomegalovirus antigens. Most CMV-associated TCR beta chains appeared to be HLA-restricted in a later analysis, and the HLA associations seemed to be driven largely by CMV exposure.

CDR1 and CDR2 are drawn from the germline V gene: SGHTA, FQGNSA. The CDR3 measures 14 amino acids from cysteine to phenylalanine. Solely the CDR3 DNA is kept, with 42 bases framed from the first base. V lost 1 base and J lost 6 bases; the stretch between them is 12 bases long. The specimen was PBMCs. The sequence links TRBV7-2 to TRBJ1-2; the D gene is perhaps TRBD1, from 6 matching bases. The TCR sequence derives from a young woman in good health and CMV-seropositive. The DNA sequence is given as TGTGCCAGCAGCTTAGTAACAGGGATGGATGGCTACACCTTC. The encoded protein is CASSLVTGMDGYTF.